These 5 T cell receptor beta chains originate from one sample sequenced in a study of cytomegalovirus exposure and HLA in healthy donors. Assay: immunoSEQ multiplex PCR; the TCRdb copy retains only in-frame clones and omits some. The sample carries some 350,000 clones, about 90% recorded once. The specimen sequenced was PBMCs. The source is a young woman in good health and CMV-seropositive.

Remarks on this clone: This same CDR3 is encoded by further DNA sequences in the sample. This chain joins TRBV13 and TRBJ1-5, with D maybe TRBD1 (5 bases). The germline V gene has CDR1 PRHDT and CDR2 FYEKMQ (reference sequence). Trimming pared 3 bases from V and 0 bases from J, leaving 6 bases between. The CDR3 consists of 14 residues. CDR3 bases: TGTGCCAGCAGCTTGGGGGGTAGCAATCAGCCCCAGCATTTT. As protein: CASSLGGSNQPQHF. The full variable domain, with the rest looked up from reference TRBV13 and TRBJ1-5, is AAGVIQSPRHLIKEKRETATLKCYPIPRHDTVYWYQQGPGQDPQFLISFYEKMQSDKGSIPDRFSAQQFSDYHSELNMSSLELGDSALYFCASSLGGSNQPQHFGDGTRLSIL.

This chain connects TRBV19 to TRBJ2-7; 7 nucleotides align to TRBD1. This CDR3 is 14 amino acids long. Losses at the gene ends were 5 bases for V and 1 base for J; bases not matched to a gene: 5. Germline-derived CDR1 and CDR2 are LNHDA and SQIVND (reference sequence). The CDR3 region is CASSRQGNSYEQYF. The CDR3 DNA sequence: TGTGCCAGTAGTCGACAGGGAAATTCCTACGAGCAGTACTTC.

The V call is TRBV6-1, the J call TRBJ1-4, with D hard to call. CDR1 is MNHNS and CDR2 is SASEGT in the germline V gene. The length of the CDR3 is 12 residues. Trimming removed 9 bases at V and 2 bases at J, with 7 bases between. CDR3 in DNA: TGTGCCAGTACCGGGACTAATGAAAAACTGTTTTTT. Amino acid sequence: CASTGTNEKLFF.

CDR3 bases: TGTGCCACCAGCAGCTCCAGGGTAACTAATGAAAAACTGTTTTTT. It specifies CATSSSRVTNEKLFF. The chain combines TRBV15 with TRBJ1-4; maybe TRBD1 (5 bases). The germline gives CDR1 LNHNV, CDR2 YYDKDF (reference sequence). The CDR3 is 15 residues long. V dropped 3 bases and J dropped 1 base, with 9 bases sitting between them.

This clone was detected only a few times. The CDR3 here is CASSLDSWGEQYF. The CDR3 DNA is TGTGCCAGCAGCTTAGATAGTTGGGGCGAGCAGTACTTC. The chain couples TRBV7-6 to TRBJ2-7; D unresolved. Trimming took 1 base from V and 6 from J, leaving 10 bases between them. The CDR3 covers 13 residues. Germline V gene data show CDR1 as SGHVS and CDR2 as FNYEAQ.